A selection of T cell receptor beta chains follows, all from one sample in a study of blood T cell repertoires in COVID-19. The table came from immunoSEQ multiplex PCR; TCRdb's copy has only in-frame clones and leaves some out. The sample contains approximately 100,000 clones, approximately 89% of which appear only once. Sequencing was carried out using peripheral blood. The receptors stem from a woman in her 30s with acute or convalescent COVID-19. CDR3s include the opening cysteine and the closing phenylalanine or tryptophan. The order of the fields is D gene, V gene, J gene, clone size, CDR3 protein, CDR3 DNA. The D gene is left open where the match is weak. Rows may omit the clone size; those that give it use once, few, many or a size class.

d_call: TRBD2; v_call: TRBV7-8; j_call: TRBJ2-3; clone_size: .; cdr3_aa: CASSSQSGERTDTQYF; cdr3_nt: TGTGCCAGCAGCTCACAGAGCGGGGAGAGGACAGATACGCAGTATTTT
d_call: TRBD1; v_call: TRBV5-6; j_call: TRBJ2-7; clone_size: once; cdr3_aa: CASRSRTGSYEQYF; cdr3_nt: TGTGCCAGCCGATCCCGGACAGGGTCATACGAGCAGTACTTC
d_call: TRBD1; v_call: TRBV18; j_call: TRBJ1-5; clone_size: .; cdr3_aa: CASSPTLDRGAQPQHF; cdr3_nt: TGTGCCAGCTCACCGACTCTGGACAGGGGCGCCCAGCCCCAGCATTTT
d_call: .; v_call: TRBV24-1; j_call: TRBJ1-5; clone_size: .; cdr3_aa: CATSHRLGSNQPQHF; cdr3_nt: TGTGCCACCAGTCACAGGCTAGGGAGCAATCAGCCCCAGCATTTT
d_call: .; v_call: TRBV5-6; j_call: TRBJ2-1; clone_size: .; cdr3_aa: CASSPGRGSEQFF; cdr3_nt: TGTGCCAGCAGCCCGGGCAGGGGTAGCGAGCAGTTCTTC
d_call: .; v_call: TRBV20-1; j_call: TRBJ1-2; clone_size: few; cdr3_aa: CGSPGDGGYTF; cdr3_nt: TGCGGGTCCCCTGGAGACGGGGGCTACACCTTC
d_call: TRBD1; v_call: TRBV6-6; j_call: TRBJ2-2; clone_size: once; cdr3_aa: CASGLKTGRTGELFF; cdr3_nt: TGTGCCAGCGGCCTCAAGACAGGGCGAACCGGGGAGCTGTTTTTT
d_call: TRBD1; v_call: TRBV5-1; j_call: TRBJ1-6; clone_size: .; cdr3_aa: CASSLMGDRGSPLHF; cdr3_nt: TGCGCCAGCAGCTTAATGGGAGACAGGGGTTCACCCCTCCACTTT
d_call: .; v_call: TRBV7-9; j_call: TRBJ1-2; clone_size: .; cdr3_aa: CASSSSGGANYGYTF; cdr3_nt: TGTGCCAGCAGCTCCTCGGGGGGGGCTAACTATGGCTACACCTTC
d_call: TRBD1; v_call: TRBV24-1; j_call: TRBJ1-5; clone_size: .; cdr3_aa: CATSDGQGLNQPQHF; cdr3_nt: TGTGCCACCAGTGACGGACAGGGGTTGAATCAGCCCCAGCATTTT
d_call: .; v_call: TRBV9; j_call: TRBJ1-5; clone_size: .; cdr3_aa: CASSVGDTTNQPQHF; cdr3_nt: TGTGCCAGCAGCGTTGGGGACACCACAAATCAGCCCCAGCATTTT
d_call: .; v_call: TRBV30; j_call: TRBJ1-6; clone_size: .; cdr3_aa: CAAEGQYNSPLHF; cdr3_nt: TGTGCCGCGGAGGGGCAGTATAATTCACCCCTCCACTTT
d_call: .; v_call: TRBV3-1/TRBV3-2; j_call: TRBJ1-1; clone_size: .; cdr3_aa: CASSQDQGMISSDTEAFF; cdr3_nt: TGTGCCAGCAGCCAAGATCAGGGGATGATAAGTTCGGACACTGAAGCTTTCTTT
d_call: .; v_call: TRBV11-2; j_call: TRBJ1-1; clone_size: .; cdr3_aa: CASSLGRGKKWNTEAFF; cdr3_nt: TGTGCCAGCAGCTTAGGAAGGGGGAAGAAGTGGAACACTGAAGCTTTCTTT
d_call: .; v_call: TRBV11-2; j_call: TRBJ2-7; clone_size: .; cdr3_aa: CASSLSVSSYEQYF; cdr3_nt: TGTGCCAGCAGCTTAAGTGTGAGCTCCTACGAGCAGTACTTC
d_call: TRBD2; v_call: TRBV18; j_call: TRBJ2-7; clone_size: .; cdr3_aa: CASSPAGGGEQYF; cdr3_nt: TGTGCCAGCTCACCGGCGGGGGGAGGTGAGCAGTACTTC
d_call: .; v_call: TRBV28; j_call: TRBJ2-3; clone_size: .; cdr3_aa: CASSLRSIVVAGAYLDTQYF; cdr3_nt: TGTGCCAGCAGTTTAAGGTCGATAGTCGTGGCGGGGGCCTACCTCGATACGCAGTATTTT
d_call: .; v_call: TRBV28; j_call: TRBJ2-7; clone_size: .; cdr3_aa: CASSWRGAYEQYF; cdr3_nt: TGTGCCAGCAGTTGGAGGGGAGCCTACGAGCAGTACTTC
d_call: TRBD2; v_call: TRBV5-1; j_call: TRBJ2-7; clone_size: .; cdr3_aa: CASKRGISYEQYF; cdr3_nt: TGCGCCAGCAAGCGGGGGATAAGCTACGAGCAGTACTTC
d_call: .; v_call: TRBV2; j_call: TRBJ1-5; clone_size: .; cdr3_aa: CASSEADWFSSGVRDQPQHF; cdr3_nt: TGTGCCAGCAGTGAAGCCGACTGGTTCTCATCTGGAGTGCGCGATCAGCCCCAGCATTTT
d_call: TRBD2; v_call: TRBV27; j_call: TRBJ2-7; clone_size: .; cdr3_aa: CASSTRQGARTSGGKALYEQYF; cdr3_nt: TGTGCCAGCAGTACCCGACAGGGGGCCCGGACTAGCGGGGGAAAGGCCCTCTACGAGCAGTACTTC
d_call: TRBD1; v_call: TRBV7-9; j_call: TRBJ2-1; clone_size: .; cdr3_aa: CASSQLGRGPSYNEQFF; cdr3_nt: TGTGCCAGCAGCCAACTGGGCAGGGGGCCTTCCTACAATGAGCAGTTCTTC
d_call: .; v_call: TRBV4-1; j_call: TRBJ1-5; clone_size: .; cdr3_aa: CASSQERSSNQPQHF; cdr3_nt: TGCGCCAGCAGCCAAGAGAGAAGTAGCAATCAGCCCCAGCATTTT
d_call: .; v_call: TRBV3-1/TRBV3-2; j_call: TRBJ2-7; clone_size: .; cdr3_aa: CASSQGQIYEQYF; cdr3_nt: TGTGCCAGCAGCCAAGGACAGATCTACGAGCAGTACTTC
d_call: TRBD1; v_call: TRBV6-5; j_call: TRBJ1-1; clone_size: .; cdr3_aa: CASSPGQGTTEAFF; cdr3_nt: TGTGCCAGCAGCCCCGGACAGGGGACAACTGAAGCTTTCTTT